These 15 T cell receptor beta chains came from one sample sequenced in a study of OX40 agonist ivuxolimab in advanced cancers. Clones were read by immunoSEQ multiplex PCR, and TCRdb kept only the in-frame ones, dropping some. The table shows tens of thousands of clones, with over 65% occurring only once. Material: CD4+ or CD8+ T cells sorted from blood, obtained in a trial of the OX40 agonist ivuxolimab. These receptor sequences come from an adult with an advanced solid tumor such as melanoma, head and neck, liver or kidney cancer.

The chain uses TRBV4-2 and TRBJ2-3; 10 bases match TRBD2. The length of the CDR3 is 20 residues. Germline V gene data show CDR1 as LGHNA and CDR2 as YNFKEQ. V was clipped by 0 bases and J by 5 bases; unmatched bases: 17. In DNA, the CDR3 is TGTGCCAGCAGCCAAGATCGATTGTGGCTAGCGGGAGCGTACGTAGATACGCAGTATTTT. Amino acid sequence: CASSQDRLWLAGAYVDTQYF.

The V gene is TRBV5-6, the J gene TRBJ1-5; 8 positions agree with TRBD1. The CDR3 extends over 14 amino acids. The ends lost 4 bases at V and 9 bases at J; junction bases unmatched: 9. Germline V gives CDR1 SGHDT, CDR2 YYEEEE. CDR3 in amino acids: CASSHTGGETPQHF. As DNA, the CDR3 is TGTGCCAGCAGCCACACAGGGGGAGAGACGCCCCAGCATTTT. Drawing the rest from reference TRBV5-6 and TRBJ1-5, the complete variable domain is DAGVTQSPTHLIKTRGQQVTLRCSPKSGHDTVSWYQQALGQGPQFIFQYYEEEERQRGNFPDRFSGHQFPNYSSELNVNALLLGDSALYLCASSHTGGETPQHFGDGTRLSIL.

Only one count was recorded for this clone. The chain has TRBV4-2 and TRBJ1-5; possible D gene TRBD1, 6 bases. Trimming left V 0 bases short and J 5 bases short, with 14 bases between. This CDR3 comprises 16 residues. Germline assignment: CDR1 LGHNA and CDR2 YNFKEQ. CDR3 region: CASSQDLGGRYQPQHF. As DNA, the CDR3 is TGTGCCAGCAGCCAAGATTTGGGGGGCAGGTATCAGCCCCAGCATTTT.

J is TRBJ2-7 and V is TRBV28; 9 bases align to TRBD2. The ends lost 6 bases at V and 3 bases at J; junction bases unmatched: 9. Germline V CDR1 and CDR2: MDHEN, SYDVKM. CDR3 length equals 15 residues. CDR3 coding DNA: TGTGCCAGCAGCCAGACCGGGACTAGCCGCTACGAGCAGTACTTC. Its translation is CASSQTGTSRYEQYF.

The gene calls are TRBV7-2 and TRBJ2-5; tentatively, D is TRBD2 (5 bases). The CDR3 runs to 16 residues. Germline assignment: CDR1 SGHTA and CDR2 FQGNSA. The V end lost 3 bases, the J end lost 2 bases, and 16 bases lay between the germline ends. CDR3 nucleotide sequence: TGTGCCAGCAGCTTTAGTCGGACTGGAGCACAAGAGACCCAGTACTTC. Its protein product is CASSFSRTGAQETQYF.

The chain has TRBV29-1 and TRBJ2-2; 7 bases line up with TRBD1. The CDR3 sequence is 16 residues long. Germline V gene lookup returns CDR1 SQVTM and CDR2 ANQGSEA. J gave up 4 bases and V 4 bases, and 12 bases lay outside the gene matches. In DNA form, the CDR3 reads TGCAGCGTTGGCCTATTCCGGGACAGCTTCACCGGGGAGCTGTTTTTT. Amino acids: CSVGLFRDSFTGELFF.

This clone was recorded only once. The chain couples TRBV30 to TRBJ2-3; D might be TRBD1 (5 bases). This CDR3 has 16 amino acids. Germline V gene lookup returns CDR1 GTSNPN and CDR2 SVGIG (reference sequence). The V end was cut by 2 bases, the J end by 2 bases, with 17 bases between. The CDR3 bases are TGTGCCTGGAGTCACTCCGACAGACGACTCACAGATACGCAGTATTTT. It is translated as CAWSHSDRRLTDTQYF.

The rearrangement uses TRBV4-1 and TRBJ2-3; D not certain. Trimming took 1 base from V and 2 from J, leaving 13 bases between them. Germline V lookup: CDR1 MGHRA, CDR2 YSYEKL. The CDR3 extends over 16 amino acids. The CDR3 reads CASSQVNLVATDTQYF. The CDR3 coding sequence is TGCGCCAGCAGCCAAGTTAATCTCGTCGCCACAGATACGCAGTATTTT.

V usage is TRBV7-3 and J usage is TRBJ2-7; 8 bases align to TRBD2. V was pared by 0 bases and J by 2 bases, with 3 bases of the junction left unmatched. The CDR3 totals 15 residues. Per germline, CDR1 SGHTA and CDR2 FQGTGA. This CDR3 is CASSLTSGDTYEQYF. CDR3 nucleotide sequence: TGTGCCAGCAGCTTAACTAGCGGGGATACCTACGAGCAGTACTTC.

The chain combines TRBV28 with TRBJ2-7; D might be TRBD1 or TRBD2, each matching 6 bases. V was clipped by 11 bases and J by 7 bases, with 18 bases between them. This CDR3 comprises 12 residues. The V gene's germline CDR1 is MDHEN and CDR2 SYDVKM. The CDR3 loop reads CALTTGAEEQYF. For the CDR3, the DNA is TGTGCCCTCACTACGGGGGCGGAAGAGCAGTACTTC.

The chain links TRBV10-2 to TRBJ1-2, with TRBD1 matching 7 bases. The CDR3 extends over 15 amino acids. From germline, CDR1 is WSHSY and CDR2 SAAADI. V shed 2 bases, J shed 4 bases, and the junction held 7 bases outside the gene matches. The CDR3 bases are TGCGCCAGCAGTGAGATTGACAGGGCGGGCTATGGCTACACCTTC. The encoded protein is CASSEIDRAGYGYTF.

The rearrangement uses TRBV13 and TRBJ1-6; D remains unclear. CDR3 length: 14 amino acids. CDR1 is PRHDT, CDR2 FYEKMQ, per germline (reference sequence). V was shortened by 4 bases and J by 10 bases, with 14 bases between the two germline ends. CDR3 bases: TGTGCCAGCAGCTCCCGCCTCCTGGGATCACCCCTCCACTTT. The encoded protein is CASSSRLLGSPLHF. The whole variable domain, remainder taken from reference TRBV13 and TRBJ1-6, is AAGVIQSPRHLIKEKRETATLKCYPIPRHDTVYWYQQGPGQDPQFLISFYEKMQSDKGSIPDRFSAQQFSDYHSELNMSSLELGDSALYFCASSSRLLGSPLHFGNGTRLTVT.

This chain connects TRBV19 to TRBJ1-5, with D perhaps matching TRBD1 (6 bases). The CDR3 runs 15 residues. Germline V gene lookup returns CDR1 LNHDA and CDR2 SQIVND (reference sequence). Trimming took off 6 bases at V and 4 bases at J, with 16 bases between the two ends. CDR3 protein: CASSLQGHANQPQHF. Written as DNA, the CDR3 is TGTGCCAGTAGCCTTCAGGGGCACGCTAATCAGCCCCAGCATTTT.

The gene calls are TRBV7-2 and TRBJ2-7; a possible D gene is TRBD1 (5 bases). The CDR3 is 14 amino acids. The V gene's germline CDR1 is SGHTA and CDR2 FQGNSA. V was shortened by 5 bases and J by 6 bases, with 17 bases between the two germline ends. The CDR3 bases are TGTGCCAGCAGCCGCCTCAGGGCTCCTTCCGAGCAGTACTTC. Protein sequence: CASSRLRAPSEQYF.

The chain uses TRBV5-1 and TRBJ1-4; 8 bases are a match to TRBD1. Germline CDR1 is SGHRS and CDR2 is YFSETQ. V shed 0 bases, J shed 5 bases, and the junction held 3 bases outside the gene matches. The CDR3 runs to 15 residues. The CDR3 sequence: CASSLVGQVNEKLFF. The CDR3, as DNA: TGCGCCAGCAGCTTGGTGGGACAGGTCAATGAAAAACTGTTTTTT. The full variable domain, rest sourced from reference TRBV5-1 and TRBJ1-4, is KAGVTQTPRYLIKTRGQQVTLSCSPISGHRSVSWYQQTPGQGLQFLFEYFSETQRNKGNFPGRFSGRQFSNSRSEMNVSTLELGDSALYLCASSLVGQVNEKLFFGSGTQLSVL.